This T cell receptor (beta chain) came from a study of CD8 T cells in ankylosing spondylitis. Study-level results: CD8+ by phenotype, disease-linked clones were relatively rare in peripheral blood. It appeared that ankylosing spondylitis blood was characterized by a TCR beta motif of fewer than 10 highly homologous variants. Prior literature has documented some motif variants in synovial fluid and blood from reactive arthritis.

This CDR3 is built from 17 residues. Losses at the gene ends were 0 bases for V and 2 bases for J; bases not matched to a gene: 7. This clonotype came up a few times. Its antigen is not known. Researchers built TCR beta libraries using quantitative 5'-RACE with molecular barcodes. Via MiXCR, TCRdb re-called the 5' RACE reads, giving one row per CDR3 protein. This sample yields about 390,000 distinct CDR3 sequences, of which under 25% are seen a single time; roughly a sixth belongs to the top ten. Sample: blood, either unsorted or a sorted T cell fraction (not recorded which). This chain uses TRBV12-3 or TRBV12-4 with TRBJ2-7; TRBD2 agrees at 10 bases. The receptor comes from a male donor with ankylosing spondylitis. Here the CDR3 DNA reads TGTGCCAGCAGTTTAGCGGGCGGACTAGCGGATACCTACGAGCAGTACTTC. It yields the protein CASSLAGGLADTYEQYF.